Shown below are 20 T cell receptor beta chains from a single sample sequenced in a study of cytomegalovirus exposure and HLA in healthy donors. Clones were read by immunoSEQ multiplex PCR, and TCRdb kept only the in-frame ones, dropping some. Seen here are 300,000 to 450,000 clones, about nine tenths observed once, and the top ten hold 0.83%. The material sequenced was PBMCs. The receptors were sampled from a woman aged 18 to 35 in good health and CMV-seronegative.

The CDR3 protein is CASSLLAGGPEDEQFF. Here the CDR3 DNA reads TGTGCCAGCAGCCTATTAGCGGGGGGGCCGGAAGATGAGCAGTTCTTC. This rearrangement joins TRBV4-2 to TRBJ2-1; 11 bases agree with TRBD2. Germline trimming cut 4 bases from V and 8 bases from J; bases unmatched to any gene: 10. Germline loops: CDR1 LGHNA, CDR2 YNFKEQ. The CDR3 consists of 16 residues.

The genes are TRBV5-1 and TRBJ2-3, with 8 bases identical to TRBD1. The junction had 4 bases not matched to a gene; V was cut back by 4 bases and J by 6 bases. Looked up from germline, CDR1 is SGHRS and CDR2 is YFSETQ. This CDR3 is built from 13 residues. The CDR3 protein is CASSPDRADTQYF. DNA for the CDR3: TGCGCCAGCAGCCCGGACAGGGCGGATACGCAGTATTTT.

CDR3 sequence reads: CASRGSALGELFF. CDR3 bases: TGTGCCAGCAGGGGTAGCGCACTCGGGGAGCTGTTTTTT. The chain is built from TRBV2 and TRBJ2-2; TRBD2 might be the D (5 bases). In germline, CDR1 is SNHLY, CDR2 FYNNEI. CDR3 length equals 13 residues. Between the trimmed V and J ends, which lost 6 bases and 7 bases, there was a span of 12 bases.

This chain links TRBV7-3 with TRBJ1-1; D is undetermined. Trimming shortened V by 5 bases and J by 0 bases, and 16 bases separated the two germline ends. From germline, CDR1 is SGHTA and CDR2 FQGTGA. The length of the CDR3 is 16 residues. The CDR3 sequence is CASSLYVRGMNTEAFF. DNA of the CDR3: TGTGCCAGCAGCCTTTATGTGAGAGGGATGAACACTGAAGCTTTCTTT.

The chain is built from TRBV30 and TRBJ2-6; 7 nucleotides agree with TRBD1. J gave up 0 bases and V 8 bases, and 10 bases lay outside the gene matches. Per the germline V gene, CDR1 is GTSNPN and CDR2 is SVGIG (reference sequence). The length of the CDR3 is 16 residues. CDR3 DNA: TGTGCCCTGCGACAGGGAAAGAACTCTGGGGCCAACGTCCTGACTTTC. This translates into CALRQGKNSGANVLTF.

V is TRBV4-2 and J is TRBJ2-1; 8 bases agree with TRBD2. This CDR3 region has 15 residues. Germline values: CDR1 LGHNA, CDR2 YNFKEQ. Germline trimming cut 3 bases from V and 3 bases from J; bases unmatched to any gene: 4. As DNA, the CDR3 is TGTGCCAGCAGCCAGACAGCGGGGGACTACAATGAGCAGTTCTTC. Translated: CASSQTAGDYNEQFF.

CDR3 in DNA: TGCGCCAGCAGCTGGACCACTAGCGGGGTAGAAGAGCAGTACTTC. Its protein is CASSWTTSGVEEQYF. The J gene is TRBJ2-7, the V gene TRBV5-1; the match to TRBD2 covers 10 bases. V was clipped by 3 bases and J by 7 bases; unmatched bases: 10. This CDR3 has 15 residues. Germline lookup yields CDR1 SGHRS and CDR2 YFSETQ.

This sequence joins TRBV28 and TRBJ1-2; 9 bases agree with TRBD1. CDR1 and CDR2 from the germline V gene are MDHEN and SYDVKM. CDR3 length equals 14 residues. V was clipped by 6 bases and J by 6 bases; unmatched bases: 8. CDR3 in DNA: TGTGCCAGCAGCCCTACAGGGGGCGCGGATGGCTACACCTTC. Translated: CASSPTGGADGYTF.

The rearrangement joins TRBV4-1 to TRBJ1-5, with D possibly TRBD1 on 5 matching bases. With 0 bases removed from V and 6 bases from J, the gap between germline ends came to 15 bases. The germline gives CDR1 MGHRA, CDR2 YSYEKL. CDR3 length: 16 residues. The CDR3 DNA is TGCGCCAGCAGCCAAGATGTGGGGCAATCGGGTCAGCCCCAGCATTTT. Amino acids: CASSQDVGQSGQPQHF.

V usage is TRBV25-1 and J usage is TRBJ2-5, with 9 bases that match TRBD2. The germline gives CDR1 MGHDK, CDR2 SYGVNS. The CDR3 has 14 amino acids. V gave up 9 bases and J gave up 7 bases; unmatched junction bases: 12. The DNA for the CDR3 is TGTGCCAGTGGTGGTAGCGGGGGAGGAGGGACCCAGTACTTC. Translation: CASGGSGGGGTQYF. Full variable domain (rest looked up from reference TRBV25-1 and TRBJ2-5): EADIYQTPRYLVIGTGKKITLECSQTMGHDKMYWYQQDPGMELHLIHYSYGVNSTEKGDLSSESTVSRIRTEHFPLTLESARPSHTSQYLCASGGSGGGGTQYFGPGTRLLVL.

The rearrangement joins TRBV4-1 to TRBJ2-2; possible D gene TRBD2, 5 bases. This CDR3 contains 12 residues. Germline V gene data show CDR1 as MGHRA and CDR2 as YSYEKL. V shed 7 bases and J shed 5 bases, with 8 bases lying between them. The CDR3 reads CASTPGTGELFF. DNA for the CDR3: TGCGCCAGCACCCCGGGGACCGGGGAGCTGTTTTTT.

The rearrangement uses TRBV5-1 and TRBJ1-1; D unclear. Germline V gene data show CDR1 as SGHRS and CDR2 as YFSETQ. Trimming left V 3 bases short and J 3 bases short, with 12 bases between. The CDR3 contains 14 residues. CDR3 sequence (DNA): TGCGCCAGCAGCTGGACTCCCGGATACACTGAAGCTTTCTTT. It encodes CASSWTPGYTEAFF. Full variable domain (rest looked up from reference TRBV5-1 and TRBJ1-1): KAGVTQTPRYLIKTRGQQVTLSCSPISGHRSVSWYQQTPGQGLQFLFEYFSETQRNKGNFPGRFSGRQFSNSRSEMNVSTLELGDSALYLCASSWTPGYTEAFFGQGTRLTVV.

V usage is TRBV6-6 and J usage is TRBJ1-5, with D unresolved. Trimming stripped 6 bases from V and 0 bases from J, with 6 bases between. The germline CDR1 and CDR2 sequences are MNHNY and SVGAGI (reference sequence). This CDR3 is 13 amino acids long. The CDR3 protein is CASRSNSNQPQHF. CDR3 sequence (DNA): TGTGCCAGCAGGTCCAATAGCAATCAGCCCCAGCATTTT.

This clone has a handful of counts. The chain couples TRBV2 to TRBJ1-1, with unresolved D. The ends were cut back, 4 bases at V and 8 bases at J, with 11 bases in the middle. CDR3 size: 12 residues. Germline CDR1 is SNHLY and CDR2 is FYNNEI. The CDR3 DNA is TGTGCCAGCAGTGTTTTGGGAGACGAAGCTTTCTTT. Residues: CASSVLGDEAFF.

The CDR3 here is CASSLLTGNTIYF. CDR3 sequence (DNA): TGTGCCAGCAGCTTGCTGACAGGGAACACCATATATTTT. The rearrangement uses TRBV5-4 and TRBJ1-3; the match to TRBD1 covers 7 bases. After removal of 1 base from V and 7 bases from J, the junction contained 2 bases not matched to a gene. CDR1 and CDR2 from the germline V gene are SGHNT and YYREEE (reference sequence). This CDR3 is 13 amino acids long.

This clone came up a few times. The J gene is TRBJ1-5, the V gene TRBV28, with 10 positions matching TRBD1. Germline CDR1 and CDR2: MDHEN and SYDVKM. The CDR3 spans 15 residues. With 2 bases clipped from V and 9 bases from J, the junction kept 7 bases outside the gene matches. CDR3 nucleotide sequence: TGTGCCAGCAGTTTAGGGGGGACAGGGGAATGGCCCCAGCATTTT. Protein sequence: CASSLGGTGEWPQHF.

This clone was seen just once. The rearrangement joins TRBV15 to TRBJ2-3; 8 bases align to TRBD2. CDR1 is LNHNV, CDR2 YYDKDF, per germline (reference sequence). This CDR3 contains 15 residues. Trimming took 1 base from V and 5 from J; bases not matched to a gene: 5. In nucleotides, the CDR3 is TGTGCCACCAGCAGAGCGCGGACTAGCCTAGATACGCAGTATTTT. Its translation is CATSRARTSLDTQYF.

The V gene is TRBV30, the J gene TRBJ1-4, with D unresolved. CDR1 and CDR2 (germline): GTSNPN, SVGIG (reference sequence). Trimming cost V 5 bases and J 5 bases, with 3 bases left between them. The CDR3 extends over 10 amino acids. In DNA, the CDR3 is TGTGCCTGGGAGAATGAAAAACTGTTTTTT. It specifies CAWENEKLFF.

The rearrangement links TRBV27 to TRBJ2-2, with 10 positions matching TRBD2. The CDR3 contains 15 residues. J was trimmed by 5 bases and V by 5 bases; bases with no gene match: 5. Per germline, CDR1 MNHEY and CDR2 SMNVEV (reference sequence). The CDR3 DNA is TGTGCCAGCAGTCTAGCGGGAGAGGAGACCGGGGAGCTGTTTTTT. It is translated as CASSLAGEETGELFF.

The chain couples TRBV27 to TRBJ1-5; 10 bases are shared with TRBD1. V lost 5 bases, J lost 0 bases, and 13 bases stayed unmatched. CDR1 and CDR2 from the germline V gene are MNHEY and SMNVEV (reference sequence). This CDR3 is built from 19 residues. This chain's CDR3 is CASSPRTGGTAGSNQPQHF. CDR3 nucleotides: TGTGCCAGCAGTCCGAGGACAGGGGGGACGGCGGGTAGCAATCAGCCCCAGCATTTT.